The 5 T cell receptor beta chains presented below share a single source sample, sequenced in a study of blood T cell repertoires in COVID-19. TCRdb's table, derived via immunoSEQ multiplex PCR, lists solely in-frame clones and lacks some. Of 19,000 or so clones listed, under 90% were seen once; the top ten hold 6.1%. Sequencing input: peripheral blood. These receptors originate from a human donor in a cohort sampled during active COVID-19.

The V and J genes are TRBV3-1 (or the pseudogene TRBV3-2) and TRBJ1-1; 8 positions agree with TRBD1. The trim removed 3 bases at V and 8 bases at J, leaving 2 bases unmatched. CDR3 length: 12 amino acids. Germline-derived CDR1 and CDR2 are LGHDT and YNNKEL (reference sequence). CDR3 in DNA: TGTGCCAGCAGCCACGGACAGGGAGAAGCTTTCTTT. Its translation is CASSHGQGEAFF.

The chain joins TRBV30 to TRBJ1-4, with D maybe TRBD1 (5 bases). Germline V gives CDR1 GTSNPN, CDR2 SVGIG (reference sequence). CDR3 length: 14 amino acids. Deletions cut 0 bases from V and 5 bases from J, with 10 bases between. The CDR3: CAWSVAGWNEKLFF. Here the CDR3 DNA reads TGTGCCTGGAGTGTAGCAGGGTGGAATGAAAAACTGTTTTTT.

The CDR3 DNA sequence: TGTGCCAGAAGCTTGATCCTCTCAACTAATGAAAAACTGTTTTTT. Translation: CARSLILSTNEKLFF. The chain couples TRBV5-3 to TRBJ1-4; D remains ambiguous. TRBV5-3 is an ORF, with its function uncertain. The V end lost 1 base, the J end lost 0 bases, and 7 bases lay between the germline ends. The CDR3 extends over 15 amino acids.

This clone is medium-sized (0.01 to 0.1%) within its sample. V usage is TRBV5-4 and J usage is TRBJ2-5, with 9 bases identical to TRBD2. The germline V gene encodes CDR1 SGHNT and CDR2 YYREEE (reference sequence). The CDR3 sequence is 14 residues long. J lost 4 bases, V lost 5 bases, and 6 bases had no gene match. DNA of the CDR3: TGTGCCAGCAGTCCCGGGACTAGCAGAGAGACCCAGTACTTC. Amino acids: CASSPGTSRETQYF. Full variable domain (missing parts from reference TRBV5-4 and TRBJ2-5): ETGVTQSPTHLIKTRGQQVTLRCSSQSGHNTVSWYQQALGQGPQFIFQYYREEENGRGNFPPRFSGLQFPNYSSELNVNALELDDSALYLCASSPGTSRETQYFGPGTRLLVL.

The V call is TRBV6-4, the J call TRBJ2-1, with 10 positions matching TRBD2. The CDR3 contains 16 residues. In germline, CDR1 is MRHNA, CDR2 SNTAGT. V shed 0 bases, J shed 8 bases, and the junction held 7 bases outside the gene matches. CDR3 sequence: CASSDSQAGGVDEQFF. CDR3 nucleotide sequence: TGTGCCAGCAGTGACTCACAAGCGGGAGGGGTCGATGAGCAGTTCTTC.